Reported below is one T cell receptor beta chain. Its specificity is not known. This CDR3 has 16 residues. Germline lookup yields CDR1 MNHEY and CDR2 SMNVEV (reference sequence). The V end was cut by 2 bases, the J end by 1 base, with 13 bases between. Here immunoSEQ multiplex PCR was the method, and the copy in TCRdb shows in-frame clones only, minus some. The sample includes about 6,000 clones, 70% to 85% seen only once; the top ten take around 5.5%. This record comes from a study of T cells and Merkel cell carcinoma outcomes. Study findings and constraints: Reportedly, T-cell repertoire with density predicts Merkel cell carcinoma outcomes.

This clonotype was obtained from a human donor with Merkel cell carcinoma. The sample taken for sequencing was tumor tissue from Merkel cell carcinoma. V gene TRBV27 combines with J gene TRBJ2-3; D unresolved. This CDR3 is CASSLGSGWGTDTQYF. In nucleotides, the CDR3 is TGTGCCAGCAGTTTAGGCTCAGGCTGGGGCACAGATACGCAGTATTTT.